Below are 27 T cell receptor beta chains sequenced from a single sample in a study of blood T cells in healthy people across ages. Through a sample-barcoded 5' primer and a J-beta primer mix, a second PCR was run for roughly 6 to 12 cycles. TCRdb reprocessed the 5' RACE reads via MiXCR and lists one record per CDR3 protein. The repertoire holds 540,000 or so distinct CDR3 sequences, with 24% as singletons. The same data also went into a second study, on T cells of mothers and their children.

Sequenced sample: blood. The receptors were gathered from a boy younger than 18 in good health.

The sample holds many counts of this clonotype. The rearrangement joins TRBV28 to TRBJ1-4, with D unclear. V was trimmed by 8 bases and J by 4 bases, leaving 11 bases between them. This CDR3 contains 13 residues. The germline CDR1 and CDR2 sequences are MDHEN and SYDVKM. The CDR3 coding sequence is TGTGCCAGCCGCGGGTCTAGTAATGAAAAACTGTTTTTT. The encoded protein is CASRGSSNEKLFF.

V gene TRBV4-1 combines with J gene TRBJ2-1; D gene ambiguous. With 1 base removed from V and 10 bases from J, the gap between germline ends came to 14 bases. The germline V gene encodes CDR1 MGHRA and CDR2 YSYEKL. There are 14 residues in the CDR3. As DNA, the CDR3 is TGCGCCAGCAGCCAAGTCCTAGACTCCGCCGAGCAGTTCTTC. It is translated as CASSQVLDSAEQFF.

The gene calls are TRBV25-1 and TRBJ2-3, with unresolved D. Trimming shortened V by 0 bases and J by 6 bases, and 7 bases separated the two germline ends. The CDR3 spans 13 residues. Germline values: CDR1 MGHDK, CDR2 SYGVNS. The CDR3 sequence: CASSEYRWDTQYF. The DNA of the CDR3 is TGTGCCAGCAGTGAATATCGTTGGGATACGCAGTATTTT.

This clonotype was found a few times. The genes are TRBV4-1 and TRBJ2-6; D is ambiguous. Germline CDR1 reads MGHRA; CDR2 reads YSYEKL. CDR3 length: 14 amino acids. The V gene lost 2 bases and the J gene lost 3 bases, with 5 bases spanning the gap. The CDR3 DNA is TGCGCCAGCAGCCAACTTATTGGGGCCAACGTCCTGACTTTC. It translates to CASSQLIGANVLTF.

The genes are TRBV20-1 and TRBJ1-2; 8 bases map to TRBD1. V was pared by 6 bases and J by 3 bases, with 15 bases of the junction left unmatched. The CDR3 spans 16 residues. Germline CDR1 DFQATT, CDR2 SNEGSKA (reference sequence). CDR3 sequence reads: CSAPLTRTGRDYGYTF. CDR3 DNA sequence: TGCAGTGCCCCCCTTACTCGGACAGGGAGGGACTATGGCTACACCTTC.

V gene TRBV7-9 combines with J gene TRBJ1-6, with 8 nucleotides matching TRBD1. Losses at the gene ends were 3 bases for V and 7 bases for J; bases not matched to a gene: 8. Germline-derived CDR1 and CDR2 are SEHNR and FQNEAQ (reference sequence). This CDR3 is built from 16 residues. The CDR3 DNA reads TGTGCCAGCAGCTTTGTTGACAGGGGAGGAAATTCACCCCTCCACTTT. Amino acids: CASSFVDRGGNSPLHF.

This clonotype turned up a few times. This chain connects TRBV12-3 or TRBV12-4 to TRBJ2-3; 8 bases line up with TRBD1. CDR3 size: 16 residues. J gave up 1 base and V 3 bases, and 6 bases lay outside the gene matches. CDR3 DNA sequence: TGTGCCAGCAGTTTGCCAGCGACAGGGGGCACAGATACGCAGTATTTT. Its translation: CASSLPATGGTDTQYF.

The sample holds a few counts of this clonotype. This chain connects TRBV21-1 to TRBJ2-7. TRBV21-1 is reported as a pseudogene. This CDR3 is built from 16 residues. CDR3 nucleotides: TGTGCCAGCAGCAAAGAGCCAGAAACCTACTCCTACGAGCAGTACTTC. Its protein product is CASSKEPETYSYEQYF.

This clonotype has only one observation. One base away lies a much larger clone, so this may be a sequencing read error. The rearrangement links TRBV10-3 to TRBJ2-5; D is unclear. The germline CDR1 and CDR2 sequences are ENHRY and SYGVKD. The CDR3 has 13 residues. The CDR3 DNA sequence: TGTGCCATCAGCCCCGGCCCGTCGGAGATCCAGTACTTC. Translation gives CAISPGPSEIQYF.

The gene calls are TRBV25-1 and TRBJ2-7; D gene unclear. CDR1 is MGHDK, CDR2 SYGVNS, per germline. The germline V and J ends were trimmed by 5 bases and 3 bases, with 11 bases remaining between them. The CDR3 runs to 13 residues. The CDR3 DNA reads TGTGCCAGCAGTTCCGGCGGAGTCTACGAGCAGTACTTC. Translated: CASSSGGVYEQYF.

The V call is TRBV24-1, the J call TRBJ2-5, with a weak D call TRBD1 (6 bases). The CDR3 covers 13 residues. Trimming removed 4 bases from V and 8 bases from J, with 13 bases in between. The germline CDR1 and CDR2 sequences are KGHDR and SFDVKD. The chain's CDR3 is CATSDSGVGTQYF. The CDR3 coding sequence is TGTGCCACCAGTGACTCAGGGGTGGGAACCCAGTACTTC.

The CDR3 region has the DNA TGCAGTGCTAGAGTAGTGACGCTCACCACCGGGGAGCTGTTTTTT. This codes for CSARVVTLTTGELFF. The gene calls are TRBV20-1 and TRBJ2-2; D is undetermined. This CDR3 comprises 15 residues. Trimming took off 1 base at V and 4 bases at J, with 13 bases between the two ends. CDR1 is DFQATT and CDR2 is SNEGSKA in the germline V gene (reference sequence).

This clonotype has only a few counts. The chain employs TRBV28 and TRBJ2-2; either TRBD1 or TRBD2 may supply D (5 bases each). Germline-derived CDR1 and CDR2 are MDHEN and SYDVKM. The CDR3 length is 15 residues. V lost 3 bases and J lost 6, with 14 bases in between. CDR3 amino acids: CASSFILRGAGELFF. CDR3 sequence (DNA): TGTGCCAGCAGTTTTATTCTGAGGGGAGCCGGGGAGCTGTTTTTT. Together with reference TRBV28 and TRBJ2-2, the CDR3 gives the full variable domain: DVKVTQSSRYLVKRTGEKVFLECVQDMDHENMFWYRQDPGLGLRLIYFSYDVKMKEKGDIPEGYSVSREKKERFSLILESASTNQTSMYLCASSFILRGAGELFFGEGSRLTVL.

J is TRBJ2-7 and V is TRBV11-2; D is uncertain. Germline values: CDR1 SGHAT, CDR2 FQNNGV. The CDR3 is 13 residues long. The V gene lost 1 base and the J gene lost 5 bases, with 9 bases spanning the gap. CDR3 sequence: CASSLVSLNEQYF. CDR3 sequence (DNA): TGTGCCAGCAGCTTAGTTTCCCTAAACGAGCAGTACTTC.

As regards this clonotype: A much larger clone lies one base from this, so it may be a read error. CDR3: CATSGATGFQETQYF. As DNA, the CDR3 is TGTGCCACCAGTGGCGCGACAGGATTCCAAGAGACCCAGTACTTC. V is TRBV24-1 and J is TRBJ2-5; a weak D match, TRBD1 (6 bases). The V gene lost 5 bases and the J gene lost 1 base, with 13 bases spanning the gap. Germline V CDR1 and CDR2: KGHDR, SFDVKD. There are 15 residues in the CDR3.

The rearrangement joins TRBV29-1 to TRBJ2-1; no firm D call. Trimming stripped 6 bases from V and 5 bases from J, with 8 bases between. The CDR3 is 11 amino acids. From germline, CDR1 is SQVTM and CDR2 ANQGSEA. The CDR3 nucleotides are TGCAGCGTCGGACCGGACAATGAGCAGTTCTTC. Translation: CSVGPDNEQFF.

The chain employs TRBV27 and TRBJ2-2; TRBD1 is a possible D gene (6 bases). CDR3 size: 14 residues. Germline assignment: CDR1 MNHEY and CDR2 SMNVEV (reference sequence). The V end was cut by 8 bases, the J end by 6 bases, with 16 bases between. The CDR3 coding sequence is TGTGCCAGCCAGCAGGGGCAGGAATCCGGGGAGCTGTTTTTT. This gives the protein CASQQGQESGELFF.

V gene TRBV28 combines with J gene TRBJ2-7; D is possibly TRBD1 (5 bases). The germline V and J ends were trimmed by 0 bases and 3 bases, with 12 bases remaining between them. The CDR3 has 15 residues. Germline assignment: CDR1 MDHEN and CDR2 SYDVKM. In DNA, the CDR3 is TGTGCCAGCAGTTTATGGGACACAGTCGACTACGAGCAGTACTTC. It codes for CASSLWDTVDYEQYF. Full variable domain (outside the CDR3, taken from reference TRBV28 and TRBJ2-7): DVKVTQSSRYLVKRTGEKVFLECVQDMDHENMFWYRQDPGLGLRLIYFSYDVKMKEKGDIPEGYSVSREKKERFSLILESASTNQTSMYLCASSLWDTVDYEQYFGPGTRLTVT.

This clonotype appeared a few times. J is TRBJ2-2 and V is TRBV3-1; D gene uncertain. Germline lookup yields CDR1 LGHDT and CDR2 YNNKEL (reference sequence). The CDR3 spans 14 residues. Trimming took off 1 base at V and 6 bases at J, with 9 bases between the two ends. The CDR3 spells CASSQVGRPGELFF. The CDR3 nucleotides read TGTGCCAGCAGCCAAGTTGGCAGACCCGGGGAGCTGTTTTTT.

The chain joins TRBV12-3 or TRBV12-4 to TRBJ1-3; D uncertain. The CDR3 is made up of 15 amino acids. The germline V and J ends were trimmed by 2 bases and 4 bases, with 12 bases remaining between them. Written as DNA, the CDR3 is TGTGCCAGCAGTTTACTCGGGTTGGGGGGAAACACCATATATTTT. It codes for CASSLLGLGGNTIYF.

This clonotype has more than one count but fewer than ten. The J gene is TRBJ2-1, the V gene TRBV20-1; 11 bases agree with TRBD2. The CDR3 runs 14 residues. Germline-derived CDR1 and CDR2 are DFQATT and SNEGSKA (reference sequence). V shed 5 bases and J 5 bases; nucleotides not matched to a gene: 5. In nucleotides, the CDR3 is TGCAGTGCTCTTAGCGGGAGGGCCCACAATGAGCAGTTCTTC. This codes for CSALSGRAHNEQFF.

CDR3 in DNA: TGCGCCAGCAGCTTGGCCGGGACAGGGCAAACCGGGGAGCTGTTTTTT. Its translation is CASSLAGTGQTGELFF. The V gene is TRBV5-1, the J gene TRBJ2-2; 9 bases line up with TRBD1. The trim removed 0 bases at V and 5 bases at J, leaving 5 bases unmatched. The CDR3 consists of 16 residues. CDR1 is SGHRS and CDR2 is YFSETQ in the germline V gene. Filled out from reference TRBV5-1 and TRBJ2-2, the complete variable domain reads KAGVTQTPRYLIKTRGQQVTLSCSPISGHRSVSWYQQTPGQGLQFLFEYFSETQRNKGNFPGRFSGRQFSNSRSEMNVSTLELGDSALYLCASSLAGTGQTGELFFGEGSRLTVL.

With regard to this clonotype: Germline is not matched at one junction end, which may reflect a read error. This rearrangement joins TRBV7-7 to TRBJ2-7; D gene uncertain. The CDR3 contains 14 residues. In germline, CDR1 is SSHAT, CDR2 FNYEAQ (reference sequence). This CDR3 reads CASSLVRTSYEQYF. The CDR3 DNA follows: TGTGCTAGCAGCTTGGTCCGCACTTCCTACGAGCAGTACTTC.

The chain couples TRBV7-9 to TRBJ2-5, with D tentatively TRBD2 (7 bases). Germline V gene data show CDR1 as SEHNR and CDR2 as FQNEAQ (reference sequence). V shed 4 bases and J shed 5 bases, with 20 bases lying between them. This CDR3 comprises 16 residues. The CDR3, as DNA: TGTGCCAGCAGCTCCAATCGGGGGGCAGGGATGGAGACCCAGTACTTC. This gives the protein CASSSNRGAGMETQYF.

The chain recombines TRBV7-9 with TRBJ1-1; D gene unclear. V gave up 10 bases and J gave up 8 bases, with 11 bases separating them. CDR3 length equals 10 residues. Germline V lookup: CDR1 SEHNR, CDR2 FQNEAQ (reference sequence). In DNA form, the CDR3 reads TGTGCCACTACGGACGAAGAAGCTTTCTTT. Translation: CATTDEEAFF.

CDR3 sequence: CASSWRVETYEQYF. In nucleotides, the CDR3 is TGTGCCAGCAGCTGGAGAGTGGAGACCTACGAGCAGTACTTC. J is TRBJ2-7 and V is TRBV5-5, with unresolved D. V was cut by 3 bases and J by 2 bases, with 12 bases left in between. Germline CDR1 and CDR2: SGHKS and YYEKEE (reference sequence). The CDR3 extends over 14 amino acids.

As to this clonotype: One end of the junction does not line up with germline, which may come from a read error. The V call is TRBV28, the J call TRBJ1-4; D perhaps matches TRBD1 (5 bases). Germline CDR1 and CDR2: MDHEN and SYDVKM. The CDR3 length is 9 residues. The CDR3: CASSLPPGF. For the CDR3, the DNA is TGTGCCAGCAGTTTACCACCAGGGTTT.